Below are 20 T cell receptor beta chains sequenced from a single sample in a study of blood T cell repertoires in COVID-19. Some clones are missing from TCRdb's copy, which holds only in-frame ones; the method was immunoSEQ multiplex PCR. The repertoire holds just over 300,000 clones, with around nine tenths as singletons. The sequenced sample was peripheral blood. The receptor source for this set is a woman aged 30 to 39 with COVID-19, enrolled during active disease.

The chain combines TRBV7-2 with TRBJ1-2; no clear D. The CDR3 totals 15 residues. Germline V gives CDR1 SGHTA, CDR2 FQGNSA. The V and J ends lost 0 bases and 0 bases respectively, with 8 bases between them. This CDR3 reads CASSLASGANYGYTF. The DNA of the CDR3 is TGTGCCAGCAGCTTAGCGTCCGGAGCTAACTATGGCTACACCTTC.

This chain connects TRBV18 to TRBJ2-3; weak D call: TRBD1 (6 bases). There are 14 residues in the CDR3. CDR1 and CDR2 (germline): KGHSH, LQKENI. Deletions cut 0 bases from V and 9 bases from J, with 13 bases between. This CDR3 is CASSPPGTPYTQYF. The CDR3 DNA is TGTGCCAGCTCACCACCCGGGACACCGTACACGCAGTATTTT.

The rearrangement links TRBV28 to TRBJ1-2, with D possibly matching TRBD1 (5 bases). The CDR3 runs 15 residues. V was shortened by 0 bases and J by 7 bases, with 15 bases between the two germline ends. Germline loops: CDR1 MDHEN, CDR2 SYDVKM. DNA for the CDR3: TGTGCCAGCAGTTTATGGGCTGGGGCTATAGGTGGCTACACCTTC. Translated, it gives CASSLWAGAIGGYTF.

The chain employs TRBV11-2 and TRBJ1-6, with unresolved D. The V gene lost 2 bases and the J gene lost 5 bases, with 13 bases spanning the gap. Germline lookup yields CDR1 SGHAT and CDR2 FQNNGV. The CDR3 has 16 amino acids. The CDR3 sequence: CASSLNGVANNSPLHF. In DNA, the CDR3 is TGTGCCAGCAGCTTAAATGGGGTAGCGAATAATTCACCCCTCCACTTT.

This clone showed up just once. The gene calls are TRBV5-4 and TRBJ2-1; the match to TRBD1 covers 7 bases. The V and J ends lost 1 base and 10 bases, in that order; junction bases with no gene match: 2. This CDR3 spans 12 amino acids. Germline-derived CDR1 and CDR2 are SGHNT and YYREEE (reference sequence). In nucleotides, the CDR3 is TGTGCCAGCAGCTTGTACAGGGGCGAGCAGTTCTTC. As protein: CASSLYRGEQFF.

This chain links TRBV7-9 with TRBJ2-3; 10 nucleotides match TRBD2. Trimming removed 8 bases from V and 7 bases from J; junction bases left unmatched: 9. Germline V gene data show CDR1 as SEHNR and CDR2 as FQNEAQ (reference sequence). CDR3 length equals 14 residues. CDR3 bases: TGTGCCAGCCGCAGCGGGGGGGGCCCGAATACGCAGTATTTT. This codes for CASRSGGGPNTQYF.

The chain carries TRBV24-1 and TRBJ2-2; the match to TRBD1 covers 7 bases. With 6 bases clipped from V and 5 bases from J, the junction kept 8 bases outside the gene matches. The CDR3 is 15 amino acids. Germline assignment: CDR1 KGHDR and CDR2 SFDVKD. In DNA, the CDR3 is TGTGCCACCAGTCCCTTGACAGGGTCGACCGGGGAGCTGTTTTTT. Translated, it gives CATSPLTGSTGELFF.

The gene calls are TRBV5-4 and TRBJ1-2; D perhaps matches TRBD1 (5 bases). Germline V lookup: CDR1 SGHNT, CDR2 YYREEE (reference sequence). V gave up 4 bases and J gave up 0 bases, with 7 bases separating them. The CDR3 has 13 residues. The CDR3 region has the DNA TGTGCCAGCAGCGAGGACACTAACTATGGCTACACCTTC. This encodes CASSEDTNYGYTF. Full variable domain (outside the CDR3, taken from reference TRBV5-4 and TRBJ1-2): ETGVTQSPTHLIKTRGQQVTLRCSSQSGHNTVSWYQQALGQGPQFIFQYYREEENGRGNFPPRFSGLQFPNYSSELNVNALELDDSALYLCASSEDTNYGYTFGSGTRLTVV.

This clone came up a few times. The chain links TRBV5-4 to TRBJ1-1; D unresolved. Germline CDR1 is SGHNT and CDR2 is YYREEE (reference sequence). The germline V and J ends were trimmed by 1 base and 7 bases, with 11 bases remaining between them. The CDR3 runs 13 residues. The CDR3 nucleotides read TGTGCCAGCAGCTTGATCGGGAGAAATGAAGCTTTCTTT. It encodes CASSLIGRNEAFF.

As regards this clone: The sample has other DNA sequences that encode this CDR3 too. The chain employs TRBV5-1 and TRBJ1-1; D unresolved. The CDR3 consists of 13 residues. V dropped 5 bases and J dropped 2 bases, with 10 bases sitting between them. The V gene's germline CDR1 is SGHRS and CDR2 YFSETQ. In nucleotides, the CDR3 is TGCGCCAGCAGTAGTACAGTAAACACTGAAGCTTTCTTT. This translates into CASSSTVNTEAFF.

This chain joins TRBV4-3 and TRBJ2-4, with TRBD1 matching over 7 bases. V lost 3 bases, J lost 0 bases, and 5 bases stayed unmatched. Germline V CDR1 and CDR2: LGHNA, YSLEER. CDR3 size: 16 residues. In DNA, the CDR3 is TGCGCCAGCAGCCAGGGGACAGTCCTAGCCAAAAACATTCAGTACTTC. It specifies CASSQGTVLAKNIQYF.

The CDR3: CASSPWRGQSGNQPQHF. The CDR3 nucleotides are TGTGCCAGCAGTCCCTGGAGGGGGCAGAGTGGCAATCAGCCCCAGCATTTT. The chain joins TRBV6-6 to TRBJ1-5, with 7 bases identical to TRBD1. In germline, CDR1 is MNHNY, CDR2 SVGAGI (reference sequence). Germline trimming cut 5 bases from V and 2 bases from J; bases unmatched to any gene: 12. The CDR3 runs 17 residues.

V usage is TRBV24-1 and J usage is TRBJ2-1; D ambiguous. Trimming pared 4 bases from V and 0 bases from J, leaving 12 bases between. The CDR3 spans 16 residues. Per germline, CDR1 KGHDR and CDR2 SFDVKD. As DNA, the CDR3 is TGTGCCACCAGTGACCCGACGGCTAGCTCCTACAATGAGCAGTTCTTC. Protein sequence: CATSDPTASSYNEQFF.

The chain is built from TRBV2 and TRBJ1-6; 9 bases are shared with TRBD1. V gave up 6 bases and J gave up 7 bases; unmatched junction bases: 7. Germline CDR1 reads SNHLY; CDR2 reads FYNNEI. This CDR3 is 15 amino acids long. In DNA, the CDR3 is TGTGCCAGCAGCCCGCGGGGGACAGGGAATTCACCCCTCCACTTT. Its translation: CASSPRGTGNSPLHF. Full variable domain (outside the CDR3, taken from reference TRBV2 and TRBJ1-6): EPEVTQTPSHQVTQMGQEVILRCVPISNHLYFYWYRQILGQKVEFLVSFYNNEISEKSEIFDDQFSVERPDGSNFTLKIRSTKLEDSAMYFCASSPRGTGNSPLHFGNGTRLTVT.

The chain employs TRBV5-6 and TRBJ1-1, with D possibly matching TRBD1 (6 bases). The germline V and J ends were trimmed by 3 bases and 6 bases, with 12 bases remaining between them. This CDR3 contains 13 residues. From germline, CDR1 is SGHDT and CDR2 YYEEEE. This CDR3 is CASSYYRVAEAFF. The CDR3 nucleotides read TGTGCCAGCAGCTATTACAGGGTAGCTGAAGCTTTCTTT.

The V and J genes are TRBV11-2 and TRBJ2-1; TRBD1 might be the D (6 bases). Trimming shortened V by 2 bases and J by 12 bases, and 11 bases separated the two germline ends. Germline V gene lookup returns CDR1 SGHAT and CDR2 FQNNGV. This CDR3 contains 12 residues. This chain's CDR3 is CASSLTGKVQFF. The CDR3 DNA follows: TGTGCCAGCAGCTTAACAGGGAAGGTGCAGTTCTTC. Full variable domain (missing parts from reference TRBV11-2 and TRBJ2-1): EAGVAQSPRYKIIEKRQSVAFWCNPISGHATLYWYQQILGQGPKLLIQFQNNGVVDDSQLPKDRFSAERLKGVDSTLKIQPAKLEDSAVYLCASSLTGKVQFFGPGTRLTVL.

The V call is TRBV2, the J call TRBJ2-5; TRBD2 matches at 7 bases. J lost 5 bases, V lost 4 bases, and 7 bases had no gene match. The CDR3 spans 14 residues. Looked up from germline, CDR1 is SNHLY and CDR2 is FYNNEI. The CDR3 loop reads CASSAPRGVETQYF. DNA of the CDR3: TGTGCCAGCAGTGCGCCCCGGGGGGTGGAGACCCAGTACTTC.

The J gene is TRBJ1-6, the V gene TRBV6-5; 7 bases fit TRBD1. The CDR3 has 16 amino acids. In germline, CDR1 is MNHEY, CDR2 SVGAGI. The trim removed 0 bases at V and 6 bases at J, leaving 5 bases unmatched. CDR3 coding DNA: TGTGCCAGCAGTTACTCGACAGGGTCCCCTAATTCACCCCTCCACTTT. This encodes CASSYSTGSPNSPLHF.

The V gene is TRBV5-1, the J gene TRBJ1-4; 7 nucleotides match TRBD1. V shed 0 bases and J 6 bases; nucleotides not matched to a gene: 2. The CDR3 extends over 14 amino acids. Per germline, CDR1 SGHRS and CDR2 YFSETQ. The CDR3 DNA reads as TGCGCCAGCAGCTTGGTTACAGGGGATGAAAAACTGTTTTTT. It translates to CASSLVTGDEKLFF.

The rearrangement joins TRBV10-3 to TRBJ1-2; TRBD1 matches 7 bases. Per the germline V gene, CDR1 is ENHRY and CDR2 is SYGVKD. This CDR3 is built from 15 residues. J lost 8 bases, V lost 0 bases, and 9 bases had no gene match. The CDR3 protein is CAISESGGGAEGYTF. Here the CDR3 DNA reads TGTGCCATCAGTGAGTCTGGAGGGGGCGCGGAAGGCTACACCTTC.